The 12 T cell receptor beta chains listed next were all sequenced from one sample in a study of T cell responses to AZD1222 COVID-19 vaccine. The method was immunoSEQ multiplex PCR; TCRdb's version includes in-frame clones alone and lacks a portion of them. The sample holds 95,000 or so clones, 85% to 90% seen once. Sequenced here: peripheral blood, sampled on day 0 of AZD1222 vaccination. The receptor set was obtained from an adult in good health.

The V and J genes are TRBV19 and TRBJ2-5; 11 bases align to TRBD2. The V gene end was trimmed by 5 bases and the J gene end by 1 base; junction bases not matched to a gene: 15. Germline V gene data show CDR1 as LNHDA and CDR2 as SQIVND (reference sequence). The CDR3 has 19 amino acids. The CDR3 DNA follows: TGTGCCAGTAGTGCGGCTAGCGGGGGGATGAACCTGCGCCAAGAGACCCAGTACTTC. It yields the protein CASSAASGGMNLRQETQYF.

The chain uses TRBV5-4 and TRBJ1-2, with D unclear. Trimming left V 0 bases short and J 4 bases short, with 7 bases between. This CDR3 has 13 amino acids. Germline CDR1 and CDR2: SGHNT and YYREEE (reference sequence). CDR3 amino acids: CASSLDGSYGYTF. The CDR3 DNA reads TGTGCCAGCAGCTTGGACGGATCCTATGGCTACACCTTC.

This clone was counted a single time. This chain joins TRBV6-5 and TRBJ1-2; 7 bases are a match to TRBD1. V gave up 6 bases and J gave up 5 bases; unmatched junction bases: 6. The CDR3 runs 13 residues. Germline assignment: CDR1 MNHEY and CDR2 SVGAGI. The CDR3 sequence: CASRLPGGYGYTF. For the CDR3, the DNA is TGTGCCAGCAGGCTGCCAGGGGGTTATGGCTACACCTTC.

This rearrangement joins TRBV6-4 to TRBJ2-1, with 11 bases fitting TRBD2. From germline, CDR1 is MRHNA and CDR2 SNTAGT. Trimming cost V 4 bases and J 3 bases; bases outside gene matches: 5. This CDR3 has 16 residues. The CDR3 loop reads CASSVLSGGVYNEQFF. CDR3 coding DNA: TGTGCCAGCAGTGTCCTTAGCGGGGGGGTCTACAATGAGCAGTTCTTC.

The chain links TRBV30 to TRBJ2-7; possible D gene TRBD2, 6 bases. Per the germline V gene, CDR1 is GTSNPN and CDR2 is SVGIG (reference sequence). V lost 1 base, J lost 0 bases, and 7 bases lay in between. This CDR3 is built from 13 residues. In nucleotides, the CDR3 is TGTGCCTGGAGTGGGACTAACTCCTACGAGCAGTACTTC. This sequence encodes CAWSGTNSYEQYF.

This chain uses TRBV7-9 with TRBJ1-6; D ambiguous. Trimming pared 5 bases from V and 10 bases from J, leaving 9 bases between. CDR3 length: 12 amino acids. The germline V gene has CDR1 SEHNR and CDR2 FQNEAQ (reference sequence). Here the CDR3 reads CASSRAESPLHF. CDR3 bases: TGTGCCAGCAGCCGAGCAGAGTCACCCCTCCACTTT.

The V call is TRBV3-1 (or the pseudogene TRBV3-2), the J call TRBJ1-3; perhaps TRBD1 as D (6 bases). Germline CDR1 is LGHDT and CDR2 is YNNKEL (reference sequence). Trimming left V 3 bases short and J 2 bases short, with 11 bases between. The CDR3 length is 15 residues. This CDR3 reads CASSQRGIPGNTIYF. CDR3 bases: TGTGCCAGCAGCCAGAGGGGGATTCCTGGAAACACCATATATTTT.

The chain recombines TRBV14 with TRBJ2-7; D is ambiguous. V lost 5 bases and J 4 bases, leaving 15 bases between the germline ends. Per germline, CDR1 SGHDN and CDR2 FVKESK. The CDR3 is 14 amino acids. The DNA of the CDR3 is TGTGCCAGCAGCATTTTAAACATGGGATACGAGCAGTACTTC. It yields the protein CASSILNMGYEQYF.

This chain joins TRBV7-9 and TRBJ1-5, with 9 bases fitting TRBD1. CDR3 length: 13 amino acids. The V gene's germline CDR1 is SEHNR and CDR2 FQNEAQ (reference sequence). V trimming: 3 bases; J trimming: 11 bases; junction bases outside the gene matches: 5. CDR3 sequence: CASSLGGQGTQHF. The CDR3, as DNA: TGTGCCAGCAGCTTGGGTGGACAGGGGACCCAGCATTTT. Full variable domain (outside the CDR3, taken from reference TRBV7-9 and TRBJ1-5): DTGVSQNPRHKITKRGQNVTFRCDPISEHNRLYWYRQTLGQGPEFLTYFQNEAQLEKSRLLSDRFSAERPKGSFSTLEIQRTEQGDSAMYLCASSLGGQGTQHFGDGTRLSIL.

This rearrangement joins TRBV4-2 to TRBJ2-2, with 8 bases that match TRBD1. The CDR3 spans 16 residues. Germline loops: CDR1 LGHNA, CDR2 YNFKEQ. J gave up 6 bases and V 4 bases, and 10 bases lay outside the gene matches. The CDR3 DNA reads as TGTGCCAGCAGCCCAAACCCGACAGGGGTGGCCGGGGAGCTGTTTTTT. Encoded protein: CASSPNPTGVAGELFF.

This clone was detected only a few times. The gene calls are TRBV2 and TRBJ1-5; D possibly corresponds to TRBD1 (5 bases). The germline CDR1 and CDR2 sequences are SNHLY and FYNNEI. CDR3 length: 23 residues. V was pared by 0 bases and J by 0 bases, with 30 bases between. The CDR3, as DNA: TGTGCCAGCAGTGAAGCATATTTTGTGCCGGGGCGGCAGATCTATCATAGCAATCAGCCCCAGCATTTT. It is translated as CASSEAYFVPGRQIYHSNQPQHF.

This clone was counted a few times. V gene TRBV19 combines with J gene TRBJ1-3, with a weak D call TRBD1 (5 bases). V shed 3 bases and J shed 4 bases, with 13 bases lying between them. Per germline, CDR1 LNHDA and CDR2 SQIVND (reference sequence). There are 15 residues in the CDR3. The CDR3 loop is CASSIGTHSGNTIYF. CDR3 nucleotides: TGTGCCAGTAGTATCGGGACTCACTCGGGAAACACCATATATTTT.